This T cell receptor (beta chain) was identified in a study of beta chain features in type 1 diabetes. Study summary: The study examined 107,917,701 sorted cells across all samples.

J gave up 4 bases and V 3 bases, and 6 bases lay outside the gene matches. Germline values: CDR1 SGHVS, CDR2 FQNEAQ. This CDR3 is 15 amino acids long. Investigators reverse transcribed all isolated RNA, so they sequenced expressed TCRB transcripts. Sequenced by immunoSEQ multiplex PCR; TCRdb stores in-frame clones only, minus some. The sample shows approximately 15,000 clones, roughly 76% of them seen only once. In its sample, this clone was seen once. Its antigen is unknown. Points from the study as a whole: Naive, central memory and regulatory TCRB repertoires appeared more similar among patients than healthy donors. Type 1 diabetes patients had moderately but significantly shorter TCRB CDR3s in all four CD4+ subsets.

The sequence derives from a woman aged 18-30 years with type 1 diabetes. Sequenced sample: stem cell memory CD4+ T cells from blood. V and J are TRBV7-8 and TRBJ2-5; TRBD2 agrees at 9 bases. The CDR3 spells CASSFGREGGETQYF. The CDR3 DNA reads TGTGCCAGCAGCTTTGGGCGGGAGGGCGGAGAGACCCAGTACTTC. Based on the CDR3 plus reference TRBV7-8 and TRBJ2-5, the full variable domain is GAGVSQSPRYKVAKRGQDVALRCDPISGHVSLFWYQQALGQGPEFLTYFQNEAQLDKSGLPSDRFFAERPEGSVSTLKIQRTQQEDSAVYLCASSFGREGGETQYFGPGTRLLVL.